These T cell receptor beta chains were read from a single sample in a study of blood T cell repertoires in COVID-19. The assay was immunoSEQ multiplex PCR, and TCRdb's table has in-frame clones only and misses some. The sample contains some 150,000 clones, roughly 90% of which appear only once. The sequencing sample was made of PBMCs or T cells enriched from blood (not recorded which). These receptors were taken from a human donor with acute COVID-19. The donor label of this sample is uncertain. Each CDR3 is given with its conserved first and last residue. D genes are given only for firm matches. The listing skips clone size in some rows; elsewhere it reads once, few, many or a size class.

D: .
V: TRBV11-2
size: .
J: TRBJ1-5
CDR3: CASSRTALSNQPQHF
DNA: TGTGCCAGCAGCCGGACAGCCCTTAGCAATCAGCCCCAGCATTTT

D: .
V: TRBV21-1
size: .
J: TRBJ2-7
CDR3: CASSKQGTPYEQYF
DNA: TGTGCCAGCAGCAAACAGGGAACCCCCTACGAGCAGTACTTC

D: .
V: TRBV4-1
size: once
J: TRBJ2-3
CDR3: CASSQDQGHFSGTDTQYF
DNA: TGCGCCAGCAGCCAAGATCAAGGACACTTTTCTGGCACAGATACGCAGTATTTT

D: .
V: TRBV28
size: .
J: TRBJ1-2
CDR3: CASSPPRDSYGYTF
DNA: TGTGCCAGCAGTCCCCCCCGTGACAGCTATGGCTACACCTTC

D: .
V: TRBV7-2
size: .
J: TRBJ2-7
CDR3: CASSKPRDSYEQYF
DNA: TGTGCCAGCAGCAAACCCAGGGACTCCTACGAGCAGTACTTC

D: .
V: TRBV14
size: .
J: TRBJ2-3
CDR3: CASSRRGRDTQYF
DNA: TGTGCCAGCAGCCGCCGCGGGCGAGATACGCAGTATTTT

D: .
V: TRBV5-4
size: .
J: TRBJ1-5
CDR3: CASSLLQALNQPQHF
DNA: TGTGCCAGCAGCCTTTTACAGGCCCTTAATCAGCCCCAGCATTTT

D: .
V: TRBV7-8
size: .
J: TRBJ2-3
CDR3: CASSLAGPTDTQYF
DNA: TGTGCCAGCAGCTTAGCGGGGCCGACAGATACGCAGTATTTT

D: TRBD2
V: TRBV6-2/TRBV6-3
size: .
J: TRBJ2-7
CDR3: CASSSTAGGPSEQYF
DNA: TGTGCCAGCAGTTCGACAGCGGGGGGGCCTTCCGAGCAGTACTTC

D: .
V: TRBV11-2
size: .
J: TRBJ2-5
CDR3: CASSLGGEETQYF
DNA: TGTGCCAGCAGCTTAGGAGGTGAAGAGACCCAGTACTTC

D: .
V: TRBV24-1
size: .
J: TRBJ2-5
CDR3: CATSDWTPGGETQYF
DNA: TGTGCCACCAGTGACTGGACTCCCGGGGGAGAGACCCAGTACTTC

D: .
V: TRBV6-1
size: few
J: TRBJ1-5
CDR3: CASSEGEGSQPQHF
DNA: TGTGCCAGCAGTGAAGGGGAGGGAAGTCAGCCCCAGCATTTT

D: .
V: TRBV6-2/TRBV6-3
size: .
J: TRBJ2-2
CDR3: CASSSLHGTSANTGELFF
DNA: TGTGCCAGCAGTTCGCTACACGGGACATCAGCGAACACCGGGGAGCTGTTTTTT

D: .
V: TRBV9
size: .
J: TRBJ1-1
CDR3: CASSIGRGPPEAFF
DNA: TGTGCCAGCAGCATTGGAAGGGGTCCCCCTGAAGCTTTCTTT

D: .
V: TRBV2
size: .
J: TRBJ1-6
CDR3: CASSEASGIHNSPLHF
DNA: TGTGCCAGCAGTGAAGCCTCAGGGATACATAATTCACCCCTCCACTTT

D: .
V: TRBV12-3/TRBV12-4
size: once
J: TRBJ2-7
CDR3: CASSLDFAEQYF
DNA: TGTGCCAGCAGCCTGGACTTCGCCGAGCAGTACTTC

D: TRBD2
V: TRBV11-2
size: .
J: TRBJ2-1
CDR3: CASLNLRGGLNEQFF
DNA: TGTGCCAGCCTGAACCTCCGGGGGGGCCTCAATGAGCAGTTCTTC

D: TRBD1
V: TRBV18
size: .
J: TRBJ1-1
CDR3: CASSPGQSTEAFF
DNA: TGTGCCAGCTCACCGGGACAGTCCACTGAAGCTTTCTTT

D: TRBD1
V: TRBV6-1
size: .
J: TRBJ2-7
CDR3: CASSETGGWGEQYF
DNA: TGTGCCAGCAGTGAGACAGGGGGCTGGGGGGAGCAGTACTTC

D: TRBD1
V: TRBV30
size: .
J: TRBJ2-2
CDR3: CAWSWDSFTGELFF
DNA: TGTGCCTGGAGTTGGGACAGCTTCACCGGGGAGCTGTTTTTT

D: .
V: TRBV5-5
size: .
J: TRBJ1-1
CDR3: CASSLTRTANTEAFF
DNA: TGTGCCAGCAGCTTAACCCGGACAGCAAACACTGAAGCTTTCTTT

D: .
V: TRBV10-3
size: once
J: TRBJ1-2
CDR3: CAISESDSYGYTF
DNA: TGTGCCATCAGTGAGTCCGACAGCTATGGCTACACCTTC

D: TRBD1
V: TRBV29-1
size: .
J: TRBJ1-2
CDR3: CSVARGDGYTF
DNA: TGCAGCGTTGCCAGGGGGGATGGCTACACCTTC

D: TRBD1
V: TRBV19
size: .
J: TRBJ1-1
CDR3: CASSIRGGRAEAFF
DNA: TGTGCCAGTAGTATCCGAGGGGGCAGGGCTGAAGCTTTCTTT

D: .
V: TRBV3-1/TRBV3-2
size: .
J: TRBJ2-1
CDR3: CASSPVGQGGHEQFF
DNA: TGTGCCAGCAGCCCGGTAGGTCAGGGGGGCCATGAGCAGTTCTTC

D: .
V: TRBV7-6
size: .
J: TRBJ1-5
CDR3: CASSLQAGSNQPQHF
DNA: TGTGCCAGCAGCTTACAGGCAGGGAGCAATCAGCCCCAGCATTTT

D: .
V: TRBV27
size: few
J: TRBJ1-2
CDR3: CASSIQGGYGYTF
DNA: TGTGCCAGCAGTATACAGGGTGGATATGGCTACACCTTC

D: TRBD1
V: TRBV6-5
size: .
J: TRBJ2-3
CDR3: CASTRDRLRDTQYF
DNA: TGTGCCAGCACCCGGGACAGATTAAGAGATACGCAGTATTTT

D: .
V: TRBV9
size: .
J: TRBJ2-1
CDR3: CASSVARGNEQFF
DNA: TGTGCCAGCAGCGTAGCCCGGGGTAATGAGCAGTTCTTC

D: TRBD2
V: TRBV6-6
size: .
J: TRBJ2-1
CDR3: CASRSGGNEQFF
DNA: TGTGCCAGCAGGAGCGGGGGCAATGAGCAGTTCTTC

D: .
V: TRBV19
size: .
J: TRBJ1-2
CDR3: CASSGFGHSNYGYTF
DNA: TGTGCCAGTAGTGGGTTTGGACACTCTAACTATGGCTACACCTTC

D: TRBD2
V: TRBV19
size: few
J: TRBJ2-3
CDR3: CASKGLAGDTDTQYF
DNA: TGTGCCAGCAAAGGACTAGCGGGGGACACAGATACGCAGTATTTT

D: .
V: TRBV25-1
size: .
J: TRBJ2-7
CDR3: CASSKQGGPPYYEQYF
DNA: TGTGCCAGCAGCAAACAGGGGGGGCCCCCCTACTACGAGCAGTACTTC

D: .
V: TRBV19
size: .
J: TRBJ2-5
CDR3: CASSIGQSGTQYF
DNA: TGTGCCAGTAGTATAGGACAGTCTGGGACCCAGTACTTC

D: TRBD1
V: TRBV2
size: .
J: TRBJ1-4
CDR3: CASSARQGTNEKLFF
DNA: TGTGCCAGCAGCGCCCGACAGGGGACTAATGAAAAACTGTTTTTT

D: .
V: TRBV11-2
size: many
J: TRBJ1-3
CDR3: CASSLIGVRGNTIYF
DNA: TGTGCCAGCAGCTTGATCGGGGTTCGAGGAAACACCATATATTTT

D: TRBD1
V: TRBV19
size: .
J: TRBJ1-1
CDR3: CASNPGGQRVNTEAFF
DNA: TGTGCCAGTAACCCAGGGGGTCAACGGGTGAACACTGAAGCTTTCTTT

D: .
V: TRBV2
size: .
J: TRBJ2-3
CDR3: CASSVTGSTDTQYF
DNA: TGTGCCAGCAGTGTCACAGGGAGCACAGATACGCAGTATTTT

D: TRBD1
V: TRBV2
size: once
J: TRBJ2-7
CDR3: CASSERDRGGYEQYF
DNA: TGTGCCAGCAGTGAACGGGACAGGGGAGGATACGAGCAGTACTTC

D: .
V: TRBV11-2
size: .
J: TRBJ1-4
CDR3: CASSFRRSNEKLFF
DNA: TGTGCCAGCAGCTTCCGGCGGAGTAATGAAAAACTGTTTTTT

D: .
V: TRBV6-2/TRBV6-3
size: .
J: TRBJ2-3
CDR3: CASSYPTAPSTDTQYF
DNA: TGTGCCAGCAGTTACCCGACAGCCCCTAGCACAGATACGCAGTATTTT

D: TRBD1
V: TRBV3-1/TRBV3-2
size: few
J: TRBJ1-3
CDR3: CASSPRGQDPGNTIYF
DNA: TGTGCCAGCAGCCCTCGGGGACAGGACCCCGGAAACACCATATATTTT

D: TRBD1
V: TRBV7-9
size: once
J: TRBJ1-2
CDR3: CASSLAGDSSNYGYTF
DNA: TGTGCCAGCAGCTTAGCAGGGGACAGTAGCAACTATGGCTACACCTTC

D: .
V: TRBV3-1/TRBV3-2
size: .
J: TRBJ1-3
CDR3: CASSQGEANTIYF
DNA: TGTGCCAGCAGCCAAGGGGAGGCAAACACCATATATTTT

D: .
V: TRBV7-9
size: .
J: TRBJ1-4
CDR3: CASSLGGEKLFF
DNA: TGTGCCAGCAGCTTAGGCGGTGAAAAACTGTTTTTT

D: .
V: TRBV6-5
size: .
J: TRBJ2-7
CDR3: CASGTRGYEQYF
DNA: TGTGCCAGCGGAACCAGGGGCTACGAGCAGTACTTC

D: TRBD2
V: TRBV7-2
size: .
J: TRBJ2-7
CDR3: CASSLKAGAAPGEQYF
DNA: TGTGCCAGCAGCTTAAAAGCGGGGGCCGCCCCGGGGGAGCAGTACTTC